The rows below give T cell receptor beta chains drawn from one sample of a study of blood T cell repertoires in COVID-19. Profiling relied on immunoSEQ multiplex PCR, and the TCRdb table lists in-frame clones only, not all of them. The sample gives about 200,000 clones, approximately 80% of which show up once; 8% to 13% is in the top ten. Sequenced material: peripheral blood. All receptors come from a woman older than 75 with acute or convalescent COVID-19. The CDR3 runs from the conserved cysteine through the conserved F or W. A D gene is named only where the DNA matches it firmly. The size field is filled for only some rows; it gives once, few, many or a size class.

>TRBV5-1|NA|TRBJ2-7|TRBD2
TGCGCCAGCAGTTCAGCACAGCGGGAATACGAGCAGTACTTC
CASSSAQREYEQYF
>TRBV12-5|NA|TRBJ1-1|TRBD1
TGTGCTAGTAGGCTGACAGGGGATTACACTGAAGCTTTCTTT
CASRLTGDYTEAFF
>TRBV2|few|TRBJ2-7|TRBD1
TGTGCCAGCAGTGACCGACAGGGGGCGGGCGAGCAGTACTTC
CASSDRQGAGEQYF
>TRBV11-1|NA|TRBJ1-5|NA
TGTGCCAGCAGCCCGGGGGAACGTCAGCCCCAGCATTTT
CASSPGERQPQHF
>TRBV19|NA|TRBJ1-5|TRBD1
TGTGCCAGTTGGGACAGGGGGAATCAGCCCCAGCATTTT
CASWDRGNQPQHF
>TRBV9|NA|TRBJ2-3|NA
TGTGCCAGCAGCGCCAGTGCAGATACGCAGTATTTT
CASSASADTQYF
>TRBV3-1/TRBV3-2|NA|TRBJ2-1|TRBD2
TGTGCCAGCGTTAGCGGGAGGGGATTATACAATGAGCAGTTCTTC
CASVSGRGLYNEQFF
>TRBV5-8|NA|TRBJ2-7|TRBD2
TGTGCCAGCCGGCCTAGCGGCCAGGACGAGCAGTACTTC
CASRPSGQDEQYF
>TRBV23-1|NA|TRBJ1-2|NA
TGCGCCAGCAGTCAATCGGTGGATACAGCTGCTAACTATGGCTACACCTTC
CASSQSVDTAANYGYTF
>TRBV28|NA|TRBJ1-2|NA
TGTGCCAGCAGTGCCCCTCCCGGTGTGCAGGGGCAATACTATGGCTACACCTTC
CASSAPPGVQGQYYGYTF
>TRBV6-2/TRBV6-3|NA|TRBJ2-3|TRBD1
TGTGCCAGCAGTTACGGTGGACAGGGTAAAGATACGCAGTATTTT
CASSYGGQGKDTQYF
>TRBV24-1|NA|TRBJ2-3|NA
TGTGCCACCAGTGATTTGGGGAAGGACAGTACCGTCGTCCCAGATACGCAGTATTTT
CATSDLGKDSTVVPDTQYF
>TRBV7-9|NA|TRBJ2-5|TRBD2
TGTGCCAGCAGCTTAGCGCTCGGGGGGTCCGAGACCCAGTACTTC
CASSLALGGSETQYF
>TRBV15|NA|TRBJ2-3|TRBD2
TGTGCCACCAAAATGGGTAGCGGGAGGCCATTCACAGATACGCAGTATTTT
CATKMGSGRPFTDTQYF
>TRBV7-3|NA|TRBJ1-2|TRBD1
TGTGCCAGCAGCTTATCGGGACAGGGGTCCTATGGCTACACCTTC
CASSLSGQGSYGYTF
>TRBV5-4|few|TRBJ2-1|TRBD2
TGTGCCAGCAGCCTCTCGGGCGGGGGGGCTCTGTATGAGCAGTTCTTC
CASSLSGGGALYEQFF
>TRBV30|NA|TRBJ1-5|NA
TGTGCCTGGAGTAATATGGCAGGCACCCAGCATTTT
CAWSNMAGTQHF
>TRBV10-1|NA|TRBJ2-1|NA
TGCGCCAGCAGTCGGGATTTTAGCTCCTACAATGAGCAGTTCTTC
CASSRDFSSYNEQFF
>TRBV7-2|NA|TRBJ1-2|NA
TGTGCCAGCAGCTTAGCTCTGACAGCCAGGTCCTATGGCTACACCTTC
CASSLALTARSYGYTF
>TRBV14|NA|TRBJ1-6|NA
TGTGCCAGCAGCCAATTAATTTACAGGTCGCCCCTCCACTTT
CASSQLIYRSPLHF
>TRBV2|NA|TRBJ1-5|NA
TGTGCCAGCAGTGCACAGGGAGATCTGCCCCAGCATTTT
CASSAQGDLPQHF
>TRBV20-1|NA|TRBJ2-1|NA
TGCAGTGCCCAAAACAATGAGCAGTTCTTC
CSAQNNEQFF
>TRBV5-8|NA|TRBJ1-5|TRBD1
TGTGCCAGCAGCTCGGGGACAGGGGGGCTTGGTCAGCCCCAGCATTTT
CASSSGTGGLGQPQHF
>TRBV3-1/TRBV3-2|NA|TRBJ1-2|NA
TGTGTCGCAGCCCCAGCGGGGGTTAACTATGGCTACACCTTC
CVAAPAGVNYGYTF
>TRBV5-4|NA|TRBJ2-2|NA
TGTGCCAGCAGCCATACGGGGGAAACCGGGGAGCTGTTTTTT
CASSHTGETGELFF
>TRBV19|NA|TRBJ2-7|TRBD2
TGTGCCAGTAGTATGGTAGCGGGAGTGGACGAGCAGTACTTC
CASSMVAGVDEQYF
>TRBV10-3|NA|TRBJ2-3|TRBD2
TGTGCCATCAGTGAGTCTAGCGGGGTAGGCACAGATACGCAGTATTTT
CAISESSGVGTDTQYF
>TRBV4-3|NA|TRBJ1-2|NA
TGCGCCAGCAGCCAAAGTCCAGGGGAGAACTATGGCTACACCTTC
CASSQSPGENYGYTF
>TRBV11-3|NA|TRBJ2-1|NA
TGTGCCAGCAGCTTAAGATCCGGGGTAACCTACAATGAGCAGTTCTTC
CASSLRSGVTYNEQFF
>TRBV7-3|once|TRBJ2-6|TRBD1
TGTGCCAGCAGCTTAACCCTCGGGACAGGAACTGGGGCCAACGTCCTGACTTTC
CASSLTLGTGTGANVLTF
>TRBV6-2/TRBV6-3|NA|TRBJ2-1|NA
TGTGCCAGCAGTTACTCCCGCCAGGTATCCTACAATGAGCAGTTCTTC
CASSYSRQVSYNEQFF
>TRBV3-1/TRBV3-2|few|TRBJ2-6|TRBD1
TGTGCCAGCAGCCAAGTCGGACAGGGAGTTGAGGCTGGGGCCAACGTCCTGACTTTC
CASSQVGQGVEAGANVLTF
>TRBV30|NA|TRBJ1-1|NA
TGTGCCTGGAAGCCGAGAGACAGGCCGCACACTGAAGCTTTCTTT
CAWKPRDRPHTEAFF
>TRBV30|NA|TRBJ2-7|TRBD2
TGTGCCTGGAGTGCTGGACTAGTCCCCTACGAGCAGTACTTC
CAWSAGLVPYEQYF
>TRBV14|NA|TRBJ1-2|NA
TGTGCCAGCAGCCAAGAGTTCTTCAACTATGGCTACACCTTC
CASSQEFFNYGYTF
>TRBV20-1|NA|TRBJ1-1|NA
TGCAGTGCTAGTCAGTGGGAGGGCACTGAAGCTTTCTTT
CSASQWEGTEAFF
>TRBV4-3|NA|TRBJ1-1|NA
TGCGCCAGCAGCCAAGATGGCGGCAGGGGAAACACTGAAGCTTTCTTT
CASSQDGGRGNTEAFF
>TRBV14|NA|TRBJ1-1|NA
TGTGCCAGCAGCCAAGTGGGGCCAACTGAAGCTTTCTTT
CASSQVGPTEAFF
>TRBV14|few|TRBJ2-7|TRBD2
TGTGCCAGCAGCCGGCAACTAGCGGGAGTAAACGAGCAGTACTTC
CASSRQLAGVNEQYF
>TRBV27|NA|TRBJ1-6|NA
TGTGCCAGCAGTTTAACAGGGACCCATTCACCCCTCCACTTT
CASSLTGTHSPLHF
>TRBV19|NA|TRBJ1-1|NA
TGTGCCAGTAGTTCCCCGGGGGGGGGATTAAACACTGAAGCTTTCTTT
CASSSPGGGLNTEAFF
>TRBV15|NA|TRBJ1-4|TRBD1
TGTGCCACCAGCCCCCGGACAGGGGAAAAACTGTTTTTT
CATSPRTGEKLFF
>TRBV5-8|NA|TRBJ1-5|TRBD1
TGTGCCAGCAGCACCTCAAGGGACAGCCGTGAGAAGCAGCCCCAGCATTTT
CASSTSRDSREKQPQHF
>TRBV11-3|NA|TRBJ1-1|NA
TGTGCCAGCAGCTCGTCAGGACTTACTTCTAAGGGTTTCTTT
CASSSSGLTSKGFF
>TRBV3-1/TRBV3-2|NA|TRBJ1-2|NA
TGTGCCAGCAGCCAAGCTGGAGGGGTCGGATTTGTTGGCTACACCTTC
CASSQAGGVGFVGYTF
>TRBV7-2|NA|TRBJ1-2|TRBD1
TGTGCCAGCAGCTTACAGGGGGGCCCAACCGGCTACACCTTC
CASSLQGGPTGYTF
>TRBV5-1|NA|TRBJ2-3|TRBD1
TGCGCCAGCAGCCCTAAGACAGGGCCCACAGATACGCAGTATTTT
CASSPKTGPTDTQYF
>TRBV19|NA|TRBJ2-2|TRBD1
TGTGCCAGTAGTGCACAGGGGGCCGGCACCGGGGAGCTGTTTTTT
CASSAQGAGTGELFF
>TRBV7-9|NA|TRBJ2-7|NA
TGTGCCAGCAGCCCCCTTTCTTCTGCCTACGAGCAGTACTTC
CASSPLSSAYEQYF
>TRBV5-6|few|TRBJ2-7|TRBD2
TGTGCCAGCAGCCCTTCCACTAGCGGGGGGGCCGCCGAGCAGTACTTC
CASSPSTSGGAAEQYF
>TRBV5-4|NA|TRBJ1-6|NA
TGTGCCAGCAGCTTGGCGTCTATAAATTCACCCCTCCACTTT
CASSLASINSPLHF